These 23 T cell receptor beta chains share one sample of origin, sequenced in a study of T-cell reconstitution after alpha-beta-depleted transplantation in children. Unique molecular identifiers were built into the TCRbeta library. One entry per CDR3 protein, called by TCRdb with MiXCR from the PCR reads. The sample has tens of thousands of distinct CDR3 sequences, 44% seen once; the top ten hold more than 95%. This material consisted of PBMCs, mostly from graft donor cells, taken 360 days after TCRalphabeta/CD19-depleted stem cell transplant. These receptors originate from a male patient aged 10 to 17 who had a stem cell transplant for acute lymphoblastic leukemia, so the T cells may come from the graft donor.

The chain uses TRBV7-3 and TRBJ2-1, with TRBD1 identical over 7 bases. Germline V gives CDR1 SGHTA, CDR2 FQGTGA. This CDR3 is built from 18 residues. Losses at the gene ends were 3 bases for V and 3 bases for J; bases not matched to a gene: 14. The CDR3 DNA sequence: TGTGCCAGCAGCTTCCCAGACAGGGCCCCCGCCCACTACAATGAGCAGTTCTTC. It translates to CASSFPDRAPAHYNEQFF.

The rearrangement uses TRBV28 and TRBJ1-5, with D possibly being TRBD1 (6 bases). CDR3 length: 17 residues. V was cut by 6 bases and J by 6 bases, with 24 bases left in between. CDR1 is MDHEN, CDR2 SYDVKM, per germline. CDR3 region: CASRPWTERGVSQPQHF. The CDR3 DNA sequence: TGTGCCAGCAGGCCGTGGACAGAAAGGGGTGTCAGTCAGCCCCAGCATTTT.

The rearrangement uses TRBV28 and TRBJ1-5, with unresolved D. Germline assignment: CDR1 MDHEN and CDR2 SYDVKM. V lost 6 bases to trimming and J lost 9 bases, with 27 bases between them. The CDR3 is 17 residues long. Here the CDR3 DNA reads TGTGCCAGCAGCCTACCGGGGAGGCAGCGGGGTCTTAGGCCCCAGCATTTT. The encoded protein is CASSLPGRQRGLRPQHF.

This clonotype showed up just a few times. The chain recombines TRBV7-3 with TRBJ2-7; D is perhaps TRBD2 (6 bases). The CDR3 spans 15 residues. Per germline, CDR1 SGHTA and CDR2 FQGTGA. V was pared by 3 bases and J by 0 bases, with 12 bases between. CDR3 in DNA: TGTGCCAGCAGCTTGGGAGGAGGGAGCTCCTACGAGCAGTACTTC. Translated, it gives CASSLGGGSSYEQYF. Full variable domain (rest looked up from reference TRBV7-3 and TRBJ2-7): GAGVSQTPSNKVTEKGKYVELRCDPISGHTALYWYRQSLGQGPEFLIYFQGTGAADDSGLPNDRFFAVRPEGSVSTLKIQRTERGDSAVYLCASSLGGGSSYEQYFGPGTRLTVT.

The rearrangement joins TRBV12-3 or TRBV12-4 to TRBJ2-7; D gene ambiguous. The CDR3 contains 14 residues. With 1 base removed from V and 3 bases from J, the gap between germline ends came to 10 bases. The CDR3 loop is CASSLGSSYYEQYF. The CDR3 region has the DNA TGTGCCAGCAGTTTAGGGTCCTCTTACTACGAGCAGTACTTC.

This clonotype has a handful of counts. The J gene is TRBJ2-3, the V gene TRBV11-2; D is unresolved. Germline V gene lookup returns CDR1 SGHAT and CDR2 FQNNGV. CDR3 length: 14 residues. With 2 bases removed from V and 6 bases from J, the gap between germline ends came to 12 bases. CDR3 sequence (DNA): TGTGCCAGCAGCTTATTTGTGGGCCCCGATACGCAGTATTTT. As protein: CASSLFVGPDTQYF.

The sample holds one count of this clonotype. This chain uses TRBV4-3 with TRBJ2-2; D call uncertain. Trimming stripped 0 bases from V and 7 bases from J, with 9 bases between. CDR1 and CDR2 from the germline V gene are LGHNA and YSLEER. CDR3 size: 14 residues. The CDR3 DNA follows: TGCGCCAGCAGCCAAGATCAGGATAACGGGGAGCTGTTTTTT. Protein: CASSQDQDNGELFF.

The rearrangement links TRBV11-2 to TRBJ2-5; D gene unclear. Trimming pared 3 bases from V and 2 bases from J, leaving 25 bases between. This CDR3 is built from 19 residues. In germline, CDR1 is SGHAT, CDR2 FQNNGV. The CDR3 reads CASSLNGVRRVRSQETQYF. The CDR3 nucleotides read TGTGCCAGCAGCTTGAATGGTGTTCGAAGGGTCAGGTCGCAAGAGACCCAGTACTTC.

The gene calls are TRBV27 and TRBJ2-7, with 10 bases that match TRBD2. The CDR3 length is 16 residues. The junction had 9 bases not matched to a gene; V was cut back by 7 bases and J by 0 bases. Germline V lookup: CDR1 MNHEY, CDR2 SMNVEV (reference sequence). The CDR3 here is CASIERLAGYSYEQYF. CDR3 bases: TGTGCCAGCATCGAGAGACTAGCGGGTTACTCCTACGAGCAGTACTTC.

In its sample, this clonotype was seen a few times. The CDR3 coding sequence is TGTGCCAGCAGCCGACAGTGGACTTCTTTCTTT. This translates into CASSRQWTSFF. V usage is TRBV7-9 and J usage is TRBJ1-1; D may be TRBD1 (5 bases). This CDR3 is 11 amino acids long. Germline assignment: CDR1 SEHNR and CDR2 FQNEAQ (reference sequence). Trimming left V 5 bases short and J 12 bases short, with 13 bases between. The full variable domain, its missing parts supplied by reference TRBV7-9 and TRBJ1-1, is DTGVSQNPRHKITKRGQNVTFRCDPISEHNRLYWYRQTLGQGPEFLTYFQNEAQLEKSRLLSDRFSAERPKGSFSTLEIQRTEQGDSAMYLCASSRQWTSFFGQGTRLTVV.

The chain is built from TRBV20-1 and TRBJ2-7; no clear D gene. Germline values: CDR1 DFQATT, CDR2 SNEGSKA (reference sequence). The CDR3 spans 15 residues. V lost 3 bases and J 3 bases, leaving 18 bases between the germline ends. Here the CDR3 reads CSARDLDGRSYEQYF. The CDR3 DNA follows: TGCAGTGCTAGGGACCTCGATGGGCGTAGCTACGAGCAGTACTTC.

At least ten counts were recorded for this clonotype. This chain connects TRBV29-1 to TRBJ2-3; 12 bases are shared with TRBD2. This CDR3 is 15 amino acids long. With V trimmed by 0 bases and J by 3 bases, 1 base remained unmatched. From germline, CDR1 is SQVTM and CDR2 ANQGSEA. The chain's CDR3 is CSVEDGTSGTDTQYF. CDR3 DNA sequence: TGCAGCGTTGAAGATGGGACTAGCGGGACAGATACGCAGTATTTT.

V and J are TRBV4-1 and TRBJ2-3; tentative D call: TRBD2 (7 bases). The V gene's germline CDR1 is MGHRA and CDR2 YSYEKL. The CDR3 has 12 amino acids. Trimming took off 4 bases at V and 15 bases at J, with 17 bases between the two ends. For the CDR3, the DNA is TGCGCCAGCAGCCTAGATTGGGGGGGCGTATATTTT. This translates into CASSLDWGGVYF.

This clonotype was counted between two and nine times. V is TRBV28 and J is TRBJ2-7; D call uncertain. This CDR3 is 14 amino acids long. Trimming cost V 4 bases and J 1 base, with 11 bases left between them. Germline-derived CDR1 and CDR2 are MDHEN and SYDVKM. The CDR3 protein is CASSYGPASYEQYF. The CDR3 DNA sequence: TGTGCCAGCAGTTACGGTCCAGCGTCCTACGAGCAGTACTTC.

This clonotype has a handful of counts. The CDR3: CASSLVGLAYEQYF. CDR3 DNA: TGTGCCAGCAGCTTAGTCGGTCTAGCCTACGAGCAGTACTTC. This chain links TRBV7-2 with TRBJ2-7; D is unclear. CDR3 size: 14 residues. Germline CDR1 reads SGHTA; CDR2 reads FQGNSA. V was trimmed by 1 base and J by 2 bases, leaving 9 bases between them.

The chain uses TRBV7-9 and TRBJ2-1; 8 bases line up with TRBD2. Germline CDR1 reads SEHNR; CDR2 reads FQNEAQ (reference sequence). CDR3 length: 16 amino acids. V lost 4 bases, J lost 8 bases, and 13 bases stayed unmatched. The CDR3 here is CASSSTTSGWDDEQFF. The CDR3 bases are TGTGCCAGCAGCTCCACCACTAGCGGATGGGATGATGAGCAGTTCTTC. Full variable domain (missing parts from reference TRBV7-9 and TRBJ2-1): DTGVSQNPRHKITKRGQNVTFRCDPISEHNRLYWYRQTLGQGPEFLTYFQNEAQLEKSRLLSDRFSAERPKGSFSTLEIQRTEQGDSAMYLCASSSTTSGWDDEQFFGPGTRLTVL.

This clonotype turned up a few times. V and J are TRBV7-9 and TRBJ2-5; 7 nucleotides line up with TRBD1. This CDR3 comprises 13 residues. Germline CDR1 and CDR2: SEHNR and FQNEAQ (reference sequence). With 8 bases clipped from V and 0 bases from J, the junction kept 3 bases outside the gene matches. CDR3 nucleotide sequence: TGTGCCAGCCTTGGACAGGACCAAGAGACCCAGTACTTC. Its translation is CASLGQDQETQYF.

This clonotype was seen a handful of times. V and J are TRBV6-5 and TRBJ2-2, with 7 bases matching TRBD2. V shed 0 bases and J 2 bases; nucleotides not matched to a gene: 9. Germline values: CDR1 MNHEY, CDR2 SVGAGI. The CDR3 totals 18 residues. The CDR3 is CASSYSPWEGGNTGELFF. The CDR3 nucleotides are TGTGCCAGCAGTTACTCTCCCTGGGAGGGAGGAAACACCGGGGAGCTGTTTTTT.

This clonotype was recorded a few times. The CDR3 region is CSVGKGSTEAFF. The CDR3 DNA is TGCAGCGTTGGAAAGGGGAGCACTGAAGCTTTCTTT. The V gene is TRBV29-1, the J gene TRBJ1-1; TRBD1 is a possible D gene (5 bases). This CDR3 contains 12 residues. Germline CDR1 is SQVTM and CDR2 is ANQGSEA. Between the trimmed V and J ends, which lost 4 bases and 4 bases, there was a span of 10 bases. Full variable domain (outside the CDR3, taken from reference TRBV29-1 and TRBJ1-1): SAVISQKPSRDICQRGTSLTIQCQVDSQVTMMFWYRQQPGQSLTLIATANQGSEATYESGFVIDKFPISRPNLTFSTLTVSNMSPEDSSIYLCSVGKGSTEAFFGQGTRLTVV.

This clonotype was counted between two and nine times. This rearrangement joins TRBV9 to TRBJ2-7; 8 nucleotides align to TRBD2. V lost 0 bases and J lost 3; bases outside the gene matches: 5. The CDR3 has 15 amino acids. Germline CDR1 reads SGDLS; CDR2 reads YYNGEE. The CDR3 DNA reads as TGTGCCAGCAGCGTAGGTAGCGGGGCGAGCTACGAGCAGTACTTC. Its protein is CASSVGSGASYEQYF. Full variable domain (missing parts from reference TRBV9 and TRBJ2-7): DSGVTQTPKHLITATGQRVTLRCSPRSGDLSVYWYQQSLDQGLQFLIQYYNGEERAKGNILERFSAQQFPDLHSELNLSSLELGDSALYFCASSVGSGASYEQYFGPGTRLTVT.

The CDR3 spells CASSWEGDTGELFF. As DNA, the CDR3 is TGCGCCAGCAGCTGGGAAGGGGACACCGGGGAGCTGTTTTTT. The chain couples TRBV5-1 to TRBJ2-2; tentative D call: TRBD1 (5 bases). V was pared by 3 bases and J by 3 bases, with 9 bases between. The CDR3 runs 14 residues. The germline V gene has CDR1 SGHRS and CDR2 YFSETQ.

This clonotype was recorded a few times. J is TRBJ2-7 and V is TRBV7-8; a possible D gene is TRBD2 (5 bases). Germline V gene sequence: CDR1 SGHVS, CDR2 FQNEAQ. Trimming stripped 5 bases from V and 1 base from J, with 15 bases between. The CDR3 spans 15 residues. DNA of the CDR3: TGTGCCAGCAGCCCCTTGGCGGGCTCGTCCTACGAGCAGTACTTC. This encodes CASSPLAGSSYEQYF.

This clonotype has a count of ten or more. This rearrangement joins TRBV20-1 to TRBJ2-5; TRBD2 agrees at 12 bases. Germline loops: CDR1 DFQATT, CDR2 SNEGSKA (reference sequence). The CDR3 is 18 amino acids. The trim removed 0 bases at V and 2 bases at J, leaving 10 bases unmatched. CDR3: CSARDRWTSGDWQETQYF. CDR3 DNA sequence: TGCAGTGCTAGAGATCGATGGACTAGCGGGGATTGGCAAGAGACCCAGTACTTC.